The 10 T cell receptor beta chains below were found in one sample sequenced in a study of cytomegalovirus exposure and HLA in healthy donors. 60 Vbeta and 13 Jbeta primers were used in PCR. The assay was immunoSEQ multiplex PCR, and TCRdb's table has in-frame clones only and misses some. The sample lists about 130,000 clones; about 85% were seen once. The specimen sequenced was PBMCs. The receptors stem from a boy aged 5 to 17 in good health and CMV-seronegative.

This chain links TRBV29-1 with TRBJ1-1; maybe TRBD1 (5 bases). This CDR3 contains 12 residues. Germline V lookup: CDR1 SQVTM, CDR2 ANQGSEA. The CDR3 nucleotides read TGCAGTGCGGAGGGGTTGAACACTGAAGCTTTCTTT. Translated: CSAEGLNTEAFF.

The chain combines TRBV9 with TRBJ2-1; 7 bases align to TRBD1. The CDR3 is 16 residues long. Germline V gene data show CDR1 as SGDLS and CDR2 as YYNGEE. J was trimmed by 4 bases and V by 0 bases; bases with no gene match: 7. The DNA of the CDR3 is TGTGCCAGCAGCGTAGGAGGGGGCATAGAGTACAATGAGCAGTTCTTC. Translation: CASSVGGGIEYNEQFF.

This chain links TRBV7-8 with TRBJ1-6; D unresolved. Germline loops: CDR1 SGHVS, CDR2 FQNEAQ. CDR3 length: 14 amino acids. V was cut by 1 base and J by 6 bases, with 7 bases left in between. CDR3 in amino acids: CASSLGGFNSPLHF. The CDR3 DNA reads as TGTGCCAGCAGCTTAGGAGGGTTTAATTCACCCCTCCACTTT.

The chain combines TRBV27 with TRBJ1-3, with 10 bases fitting TRBD1. Germline V gene sequence: CDR1 MNHEY, CDR2 SMNVEV (reference sequence). This CDR3 region has 16 residues. Unmatched junction bases numbered 6, after V lost 5 bases and J lost 2 bases. This CDR3 is CASSELGTGAGNTIYF. The CDR3 nucleotides read TGTGCCAGCAGTGAACTCGGGACAGGGGCTGGAAACACCATATATTTT.

This clone occurred once. The V call is TRBV14, the J call TRBJ1-6; 8 nucleotides agree with TRBD1. With 0 bases clipped from V and 8 bases from J, the junction kept 3 bases outside the gene matches. Looked up from germline, CDR1 is SGHDN and CDR2 is FVKESK. The CDR3 totals 15 residues. CDR3 sequence reads: CASSQELQGDSPLHF. Here the CDR3 DNA reads TGTGCCAGCAGCCAAGAATTACAGGGGGATTCACCCCTCCACTTT.

This chain connects TRBV2 to TRBJ1-2, with D unresolved. Germline V gives CDR1 SNHLY, CDR2 FYNNEI. The V and J ends lost 6 bases and 5 bases respectively, with 10 bases between them. The CDR3 totals 12 residues. DNA for the CDR3: TGTGCCAGCAGATGGGCTGATTATGGCTACACCTTC. This codes for CASRWADYGYTF.

In this sample, this clone turned up once. This chain joins TRBV18 and TRBJ2-3; D might be TRBD2 (6 bases). The CDR3 contains 15 residues. Germline loops: CDR1 KGHSH, CDR2 LQKENI. Trimming stripped 3 bases from V and 6 bases from J, with 16 bases between. The CDR3 reads CASSPNSRSGDTQYF. CDR3 nucleotides: TGTGCCAGCTCACCGAACAGTCGGAGCGGGGATACGCAGTATTTT. The full variable domain, rest sourced from reference TRBV18 and TRBJ2-3, is NAGVMQNPRHLVRRRGQEARLRCSPMKGHSHVYWYRQLPEEGLKFMVYLQKENIIDESGMPKERFSAEFPKEGPSILRIQQVVRGDSAAYFCASSPNSRSGDTQYFGPGTRLTVL.

The chain couples TRBV20-1 to TRBJ2-7, with D hard to call. Trimming stripped 5 bases from V and 4 bases from J, with 9 bases between. The CDR3 is made up of 11 amino acids. The V gene's germline CDR1 is DFQATT and CDR2 SNEGSKA (reference sequence). CDR3 sequence reads: CSAQDAYEQYF. The CDR3 DNA sequence: TGCAGTGCTCAGGATGCTTACGAGCAGTACTTC.

The chain couples TRBV18 to TRBJ1-5; 11 nucleotides agree with TRBD1. The germline V gene encodes CDR1 KGHSH and CDR2 LQKENI. The CDR3 covers 15 residues. Trimming at V came to 4 bases and at J to 6 bases, leaving 5 bases not matched to a gene. In DNA, the CDR3 is TGTGCCAGCTCACAAGGGACAGGGGGATTTCAGCCCCAGCATTTT. Translation: CASSQGTGGFQPQHF.

The rearrangement joins TRBV6-6 to TRBJ2-6, with a tentative D call TRBD2 (5 bases). V lost 5 bases and J 0 bases, leaving 8 bases between the germline ends. CDR1 and CDR2 from the germline V gene are MNHNY and SVGAGI (reference sequence). This CDR3 has 15 amino acids. CDR3 loop: CASSTGSSGANVLTF. In nucleotides, the CDR3 is TGTGCCAGCAGTACGGGAAGCTCTGGGGCCAACGTCCTGACTTTC.